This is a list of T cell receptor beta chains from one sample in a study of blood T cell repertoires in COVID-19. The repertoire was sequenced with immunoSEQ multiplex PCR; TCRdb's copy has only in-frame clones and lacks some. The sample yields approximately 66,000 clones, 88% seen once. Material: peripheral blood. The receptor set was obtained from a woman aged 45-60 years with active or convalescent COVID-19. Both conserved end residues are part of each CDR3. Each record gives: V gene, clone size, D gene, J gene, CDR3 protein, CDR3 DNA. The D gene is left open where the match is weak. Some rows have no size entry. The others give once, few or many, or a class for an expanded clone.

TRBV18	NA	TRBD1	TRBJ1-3	CASHRGSSGNTIYF	TGTGCCAGCCACAGGGGAAGCTCTGGAAACACCATATATTTT
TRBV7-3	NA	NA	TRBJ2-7	CASSLTEASAPYEQYF	TGTGCCAGCAGCTTAACAGAGGCTAGTGCTCCCTACGAGCAGTACTTC
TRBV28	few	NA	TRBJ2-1	CASSPSVSATYNEQFF	TGTGCCAGCAGCCCTTCGGTTAGCGCCACCTACAATGAGCAGTTCTTC
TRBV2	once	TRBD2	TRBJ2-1	CASSEAFTSGSYNEQFF	TGTGCCAGCAGTGAAGCCTTCACTAGCGGGTCTTACAATGAGCAGTTCTTC
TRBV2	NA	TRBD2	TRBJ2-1	CASGIPGLAYNEQFF	TGTGCCAGCGGGATTCCGGGACTAGCTTACAATGAGCAGTTCTTC
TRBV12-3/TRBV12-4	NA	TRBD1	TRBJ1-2	CASRVGDRDGYTF	TGTGCCAGCAGGGTGGGGGACAGGGATGGCTACACCTTC
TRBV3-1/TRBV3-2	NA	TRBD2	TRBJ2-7	CASSQPTSPTYEQYF	TGTGCCAGCAGCCAACCGACTAGCCCAACCTACGAGCAGTACTTC
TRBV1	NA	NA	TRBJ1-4	CTKGLNEKLFF	TGCACCAAAGGACTTAATGAAAAACTGTTTTTT
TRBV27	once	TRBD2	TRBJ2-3	CASSPSGYGPTDTQYF	TGTGCCAGCAGTCCTAGCGGATACGGGCCCACAGATACGCAGTATTTT
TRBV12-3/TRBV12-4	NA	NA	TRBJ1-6	CASSLAGDSPLHF	TGTGCCAGCAGTCTGGCAGGGGATTCACCCCTCCACTTT
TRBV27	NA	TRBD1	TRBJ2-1	CASRGTGDYNEQFF	TGTGCCAGCAGGGGGACAGGGGACTACAATGAGCAGTTCTTC
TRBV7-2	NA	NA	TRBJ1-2	CASSFPGRTYGYTF	TGTGCCAGCAGCTTCCCAGGCCGTACCTATGGCTACACCTTC
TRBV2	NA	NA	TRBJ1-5	CASSGGGYQPQHF	TGTGCCAGCAGTGGAGGGGGATATCAGCCCCAGCATTTT
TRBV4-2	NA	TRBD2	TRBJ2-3	CASSQVGLARTDTQYF	TGTGCCAGCAGCCAAGTGGGACTAGCGCGCACAGATACGCAGTATTTT
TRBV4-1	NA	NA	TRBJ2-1	CASSQFPLRQPTSYNEQFF	TGCGCCAGCAGCCAGTTTCCCCTGCGGCAACCCACCTCCTACAATGAGCAGTTCTTC
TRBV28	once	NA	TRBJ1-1	CASSLTGMNTEAFF	TGTGCCAGCAGTCTTACAGGGATGAACACTGAAGCTTTCTTT
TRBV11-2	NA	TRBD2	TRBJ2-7	CASSLERLAGGTAQYF	TGTGCCAGCAGCTTAGAACGACTAGCGGGAGGGACGGCGCAGTACTTC
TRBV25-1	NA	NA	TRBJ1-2	CASSVAAEGYGYTF	TGTGCCAGCAGTGTGGCGGCGGAGGGATATGGCTACACCTTC
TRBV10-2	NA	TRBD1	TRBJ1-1	CASSDGTDTEAFF	TGCGCCAGCAGTGACGGGACAGATACTGAAGCTTTCTTT
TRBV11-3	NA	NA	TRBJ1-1	CASSLGQNTEAFF	TGTGCCAGCAGCTTAGGGCAGAACACTGAAGCTTTCTTT
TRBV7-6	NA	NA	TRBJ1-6	CASSRGQNSPLHF	TGTGCCAGCAGCCGAGGTCAGAATTCACCCCTCCACTTT
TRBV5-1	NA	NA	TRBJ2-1	CASSLGIGLGDEQFF	TGCGCCAGCAGCTTGGGTATAGGGCTAGGGGATGAGCAGTTCTTC
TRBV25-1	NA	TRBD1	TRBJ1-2	CASSPGQGNYGYTF	TGTGCCAGCAGCCCTGGACAGGGGAACTATGGCTACACCTTC
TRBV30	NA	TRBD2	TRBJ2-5	CAWSLKRGGQETQYF	TGTGCCTGGAGTTTAAAACGGGGGGGCCAAGAGACCCAGTACTTC
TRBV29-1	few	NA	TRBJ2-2	CSGQGGRTGELFF	TGCAGCGGACAGGGAGGTCGCACCGGGGAGCTGTTTTTT
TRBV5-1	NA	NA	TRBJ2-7	CASRIALGAREQYF	TGCGCCAGCAGAATTGCGTTAGGGGCGCGCGAGCAGTACTTC
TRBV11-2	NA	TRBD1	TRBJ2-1	CASSTTGDEQFF	TGTGCCAGCAGTACTACAGGGGATGAGCAGTTCTTC
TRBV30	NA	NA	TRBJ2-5	CASTSGDRETQYF	TGTGCCTCCACCTCGGGAGATCGGGAGACCCAGTACTTC
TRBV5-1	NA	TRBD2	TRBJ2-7	CASSLDGRNPYEQYF	TGCGCCAGCAGCTTGGACGGGAGGAATCCCTACGAGCAGTACTTC
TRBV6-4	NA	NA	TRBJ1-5	CASSRGTNSNQPQHF	TGTGCCAGCAGTCGTGGGACAAATAGCAATCAGCCCCAGCATTTT
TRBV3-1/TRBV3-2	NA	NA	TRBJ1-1	CASSQAQGFTEAFF	TGTGCCAGCAGCCAAGCACAGGGTTTCACTGAAGCTTTCTTT
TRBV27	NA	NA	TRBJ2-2	CASSLYGANTGELFF	TGTGCCAGCAGTTTGTACGGGGCGAACACCGGGGAGCTGTTTTTT
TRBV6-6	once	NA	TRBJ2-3	CASSDGNTDTQYF	TGTGCCAGCAGTGACGGGAACACAGATACGCAGTATTTT
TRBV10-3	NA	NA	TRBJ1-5	CAISDRDTDQPQHF	TGTGCCATCAGTGACCGGGACACGGATCAGCCCCAGCATTTT
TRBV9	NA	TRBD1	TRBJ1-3	CASTGQGAGNTIYF	TGTGCCAGCACGGGACAGGGGGCTGGAAACACCATATATTTT